Listed here is a single T cell receptor beta chain. Study members were between 18 and 89 years old and lived in 24 US regions. Participant-given clinical history determined each cohort assignment. As originally analysed: Estimated nucleated cell counts came from reference gene primer amplification. Sequencing used immunoSEQ multiplex PCR; TCRdb keeps in-frame clones, though not all of them. D and trimming were read from the DNA, whereas the V and J calls and clone size are those reported in that table. This table holds about 240,000 clones, approximately 86% found once. The V and J ends lost 6 bases and 1 base, in that order; junction bases with no gene match: 7. This CDR3 has 15 amino acids. Germline CDR1 is WSHSY and CDR2 is SAAADI. The data were obtained in a study of blood T cell repertoires in COVID-19. Overall study context: PBMCs, B-cell-depleted T cells, or T cells provided the cDNA or gDNA that made up the material.

Input material: PBMCs or T cells enriched from blood (not recorded which). This sequence joins TRBV10-2 and TRBJ2-5, with 8 bases fitting TRBD2. This clonotype was obtained from a woman in her 40s with acute COVID-19. The CDR3 DNA sequence: TGCGCCAGCAGCAGAGCGGGAGCGAGCCAAGAGACCCAGTACTTC. Residues: CASSRAGASQETQYF.